These 7 T cell receptor beta chains were sequenced from one sample in a study of technical replicates of blood from a handful of donors. The repertoire was sequenced with immunoSEQ multiplex PCR; TCRdb's copy has only in-frame clones and lacks some. Found here are some 77,000 clones, about 92% of them singletons; the top ten hold 0.35% to 0.45%. The sequencing input was T cells isolated from PBMCs. These receptors originate from a human donor in good health.

The chain has TRBV28 and TRBJ1-1; D may be TRBD1 (6 bases). Trimming removed 5 bases from V and 0 bases from J, with 13 bases in between. The CDR3 has 15 residues. CDR1 and CDR2 from the germline V gene are MDHEN and SYDVKM. The CDR3 DNA follows: TGTGCCAGCAGTCCCTACAGGGCCCTGAACACTGAAGCTTTCTTT. Encoded protein: CASSPYRALNTEAFF.

The chain is built from TRBV2 and TRBJ1-5; 8 positions agree with TRBD1. The trim removed 6 bases at V and 6 bases at J, leaving 4 bases unmatched. CDR1 SNHLY and CDR2 FYNNEI come from the germline V gene. This CDR3 contains 13 residues. This CDR3 reads CASSPQGAQPQHF. The CDR3 nucleotides read TGTGCCAGCAGCCCCCAGGGGGCTCAGCCCCAGCATTTT.

This sequence joins TRBV27 and TRBJ1-2, with 8 bases matching TRBD1. The CDR3 has 13 residues. V gave up 8 bases and J gave up 5 bases; unmatched junction bases: 7. Germline V lookup: CDR1 MNHEY, CDR2 SMNVEV (reference sequence). In DNA, the CDR3 is TGTGCCAGCGGAAGGGACAGGAGGTATGGCTACACCTTC. Translated, it gives CASGRDRRYGYTF.

The chain links TRBV6-1 to TRBJ1-5; TRBD1 agrees at 9 bases. V shed 1 base, J shed 2 bases, and the junction held 9 bases outside the gene matches. The CDR3 is 18 amino acids. Germline V gene sequence: CDR1 MNHNS, CDR2 SASEGT. The CDR3 protein is CASSEEGQGRGGNQPQHF. The CDR3 nucleotides read TGTGCCAGCAGTGAAGAGGGACAGGGCCGTGGAGGCAATCAGCCCCAGCATTTT.

Remarks on this clone: The junction departs from the called germline gene at one end, perhaps through a read error. This CDR3 reads CATKPPGWYGHTF. In nucleotides, the CDR3 is TGTGCCACCAAACCACCAGGGTGGTATGGCCACACCTTC. This sequence joins TRBV28 and TRBJ1-2; a weak D match, TRBD1 (5 bases). The length of the CDR3 is 13 residues. Germline V gene data show CDR1 as MDHEN and CDR2 as SYDVKM.

V gene TRBV28 combines with J gene TRBJ1-2, with 8 bases identical to TRBD1. Germline CDR1 reads MDHEN; CDR2 reads SYDVKM. The ends lost 6 bases at V and 6 bases at J; junction bases unmatched: 12. CDR3 length: 15 residues. The CDR3 sequence: CASSPNRGGLDGYTF. In DNA form, the CDR3 reads TGTGCCAGCAGCCCGAACAGGGGGGGATTGGATGGCTACACCTTC.

This clone was seen only once. This chain joins TRBV18 and TRBJ2-1; TRBD2 matches 10 bases. Looked up from germline, CDR1 is KGHSH and CDR2 is LQKENI. V was clipped by 3 bases and J by 4 bases; unmatched bases: 3. There are 15 residues in the CDR3. As DNA, the CDR3 is TGTGCCAGCTCACCGGAACTAGCGGGGTACAATGAGCAGTTCTTC. It yields the protein CASSPELAGYNEQFF.